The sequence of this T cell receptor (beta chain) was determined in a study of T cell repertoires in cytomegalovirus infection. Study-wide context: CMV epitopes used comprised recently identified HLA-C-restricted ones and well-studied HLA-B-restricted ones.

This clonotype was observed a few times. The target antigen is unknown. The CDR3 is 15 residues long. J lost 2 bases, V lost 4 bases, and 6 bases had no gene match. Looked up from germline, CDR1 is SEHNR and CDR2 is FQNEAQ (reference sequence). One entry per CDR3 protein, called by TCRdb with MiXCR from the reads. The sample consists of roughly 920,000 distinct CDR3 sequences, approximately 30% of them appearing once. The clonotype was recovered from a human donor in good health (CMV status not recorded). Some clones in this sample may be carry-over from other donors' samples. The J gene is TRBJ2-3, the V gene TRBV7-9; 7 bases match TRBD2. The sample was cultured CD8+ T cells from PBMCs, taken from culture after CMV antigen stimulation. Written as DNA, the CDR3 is TGTGCCAGCAGCTCAGCGGGACGAAACACAGATACGCAGTATTTT. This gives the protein CASSSAGRNTDTQYF.